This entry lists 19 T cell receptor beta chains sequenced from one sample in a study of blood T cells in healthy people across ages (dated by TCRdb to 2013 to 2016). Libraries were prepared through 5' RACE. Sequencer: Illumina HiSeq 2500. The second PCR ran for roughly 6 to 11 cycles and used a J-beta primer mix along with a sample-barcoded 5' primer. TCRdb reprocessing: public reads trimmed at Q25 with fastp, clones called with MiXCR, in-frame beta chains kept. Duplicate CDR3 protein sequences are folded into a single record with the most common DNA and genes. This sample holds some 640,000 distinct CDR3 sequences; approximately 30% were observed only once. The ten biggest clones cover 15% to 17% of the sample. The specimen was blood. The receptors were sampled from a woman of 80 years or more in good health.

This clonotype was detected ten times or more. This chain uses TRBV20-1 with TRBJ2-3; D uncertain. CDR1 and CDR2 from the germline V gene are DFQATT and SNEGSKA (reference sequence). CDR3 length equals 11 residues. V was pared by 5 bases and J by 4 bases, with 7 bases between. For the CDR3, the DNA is TGCAGTGCTCTCTATGCAGATACGCAGTATTTT. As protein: CSALYADTQYF.

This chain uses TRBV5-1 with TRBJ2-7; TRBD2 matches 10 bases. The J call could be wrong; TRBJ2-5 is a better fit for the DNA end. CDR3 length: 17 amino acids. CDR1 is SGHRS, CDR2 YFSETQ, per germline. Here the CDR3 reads CASSLVGSSGSGETQYF. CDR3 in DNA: TGCGCCAGCAGCTTGGTTGGGTCTAGCGGGAGTGGGGAGACCCAGTACTTC.

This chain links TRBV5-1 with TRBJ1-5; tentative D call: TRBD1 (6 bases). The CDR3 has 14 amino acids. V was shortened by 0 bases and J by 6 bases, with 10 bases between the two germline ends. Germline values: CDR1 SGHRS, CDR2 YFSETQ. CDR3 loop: CASSLGGAGQPQHF. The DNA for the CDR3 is TGCGCCAGCAGCTTGGGGGGGGCAGGTCAGCCCCAGCATTTT.

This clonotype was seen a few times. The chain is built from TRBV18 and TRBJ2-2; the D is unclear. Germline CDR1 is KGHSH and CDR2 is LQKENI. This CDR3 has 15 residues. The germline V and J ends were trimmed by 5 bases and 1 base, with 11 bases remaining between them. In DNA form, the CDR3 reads TGTGCCAGCTCATCAACCACCGGGAACACCGGGGAGCTGTTTTTT. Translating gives CASSSTTGNTGELFF. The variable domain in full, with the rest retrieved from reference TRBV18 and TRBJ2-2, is NAGVMQNPRHLVRRRGQEARLRCSPMKGHSHVYWYRQLPEEGLKFMVYLQKENIIDESGMPKERFSAEFPKEGPSILRIQQVVRGDSAAYFCASSSTTGNTGELFFGEGSRLTVL.

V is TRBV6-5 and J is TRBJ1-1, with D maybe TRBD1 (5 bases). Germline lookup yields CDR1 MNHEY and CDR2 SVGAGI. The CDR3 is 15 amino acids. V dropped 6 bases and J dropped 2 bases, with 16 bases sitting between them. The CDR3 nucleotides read TGTGCCAGCAGATCTGAGTGGGGGTCCAACACTGAAGCTTTCTTT. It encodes CASRSEWGSNTEAFF.

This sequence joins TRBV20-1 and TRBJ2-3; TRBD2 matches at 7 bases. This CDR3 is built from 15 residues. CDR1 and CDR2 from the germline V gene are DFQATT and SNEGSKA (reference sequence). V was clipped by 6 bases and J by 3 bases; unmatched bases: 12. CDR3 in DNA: TGCAGTGCGAGCGGGGTGAAGTCACCTACAGATACGCAGTATTTT. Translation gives CSASGVKSPTDTQYF.

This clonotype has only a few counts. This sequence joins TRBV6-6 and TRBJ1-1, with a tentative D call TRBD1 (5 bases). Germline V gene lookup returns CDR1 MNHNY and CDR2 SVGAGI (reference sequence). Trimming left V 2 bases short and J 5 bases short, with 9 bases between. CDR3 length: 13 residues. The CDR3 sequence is CASSYVGQTEAFF. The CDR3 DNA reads TGTGCCAGCAGTTACGTGGGGCAAACTGAAGCTTTCTTT.

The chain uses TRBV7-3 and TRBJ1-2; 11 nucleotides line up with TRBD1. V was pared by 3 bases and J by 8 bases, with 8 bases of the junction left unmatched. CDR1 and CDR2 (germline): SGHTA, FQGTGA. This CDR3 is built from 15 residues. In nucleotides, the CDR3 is TGTGCCAGCAGCTTGGCCGGGACAGGGGGTGAGGGCTACACCTTC. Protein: CASSLAGTGGEGYTF.

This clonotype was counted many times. The CDR3 DNA sequence: TGTGCCAGCAGCCAAGTGTCTAGCGGGCGGGATACGCAGTATTTT. Translating gives CASSQVSSGRDTQYF. The V call is TRBV3-1, the J call TRBJ2-3; TRBD2 agrees at 8 bases. CDR1 is LGHDT and CDR2 is YNNKEL in the germline V gene (reference sequence). The CDR3 spans 15 residues. The junction had 6 bases not matched to a gene; V was cut back by 1 base and J by 6 bases.

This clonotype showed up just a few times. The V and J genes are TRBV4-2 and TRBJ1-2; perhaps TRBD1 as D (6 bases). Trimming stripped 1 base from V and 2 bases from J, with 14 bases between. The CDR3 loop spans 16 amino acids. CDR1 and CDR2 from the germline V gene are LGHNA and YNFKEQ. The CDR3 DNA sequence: TGTGCCAGCAGCCAAGGCCTAGAGCAGGGGAACTATGGCTACACCTTC. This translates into CASSQGLEQGNYGYTF.

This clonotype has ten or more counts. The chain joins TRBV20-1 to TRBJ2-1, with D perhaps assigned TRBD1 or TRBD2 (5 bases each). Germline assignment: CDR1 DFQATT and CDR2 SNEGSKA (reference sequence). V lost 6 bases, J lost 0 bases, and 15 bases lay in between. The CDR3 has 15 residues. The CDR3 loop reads CSAPPAGSSYNEQFF. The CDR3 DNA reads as TGCAGTGCCCCCCCGGCAGGGAGCTCCTACAATGAGCAGTTCTTC.

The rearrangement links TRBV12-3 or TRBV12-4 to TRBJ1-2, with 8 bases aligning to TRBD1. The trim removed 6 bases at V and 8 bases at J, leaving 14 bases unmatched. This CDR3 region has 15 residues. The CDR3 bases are TGTGCCAGCAGCCCGTTGCAGGGGGCGATCTCAGGCTACACCTTC. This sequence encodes CASSPLQGAISGYTF.

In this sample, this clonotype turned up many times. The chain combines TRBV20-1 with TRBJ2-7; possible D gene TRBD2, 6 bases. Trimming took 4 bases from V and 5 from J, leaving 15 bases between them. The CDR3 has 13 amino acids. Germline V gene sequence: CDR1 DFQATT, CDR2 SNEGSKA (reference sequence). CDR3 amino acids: CSAKDGGWNEQYF. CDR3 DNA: TGCAGTGCTAAGGACGGGGGATGGAACGAGCAGTACTTC.

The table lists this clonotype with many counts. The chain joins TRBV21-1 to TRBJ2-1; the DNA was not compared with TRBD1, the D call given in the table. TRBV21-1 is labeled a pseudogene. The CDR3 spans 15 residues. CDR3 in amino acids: CANPIRGATYNEQFF. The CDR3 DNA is TGTGCCAACCCGATAAGGGGGGCCACCTACAATGAGCAGTTCTTC.

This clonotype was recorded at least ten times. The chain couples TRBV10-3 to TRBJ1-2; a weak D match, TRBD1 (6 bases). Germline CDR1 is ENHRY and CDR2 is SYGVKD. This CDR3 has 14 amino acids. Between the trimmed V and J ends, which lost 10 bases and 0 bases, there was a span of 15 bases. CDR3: CASRLQGANYGYTF. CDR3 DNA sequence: TGTGCCAGCCGACTACAGGGAGCTAACTATGGCTACACCTTC.

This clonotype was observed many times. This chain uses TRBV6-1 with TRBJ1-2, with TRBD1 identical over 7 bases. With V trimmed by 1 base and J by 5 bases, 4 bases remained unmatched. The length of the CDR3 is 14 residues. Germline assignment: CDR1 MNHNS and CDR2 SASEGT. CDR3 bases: TGTGCCAGCAGTGAAGTTGGGACAGAGTATGGCTACACCTTC. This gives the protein CASSEVGTEYGYTF.

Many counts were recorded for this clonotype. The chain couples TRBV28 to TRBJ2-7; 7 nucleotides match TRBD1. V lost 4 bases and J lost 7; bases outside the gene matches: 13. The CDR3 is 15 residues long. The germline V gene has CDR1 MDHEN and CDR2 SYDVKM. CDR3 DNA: TGTGCCAGCAGTTCCCATGGGGGACAGAGCTTAGAGCAGTACTTC. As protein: CASSSHGGQSLEQYF.

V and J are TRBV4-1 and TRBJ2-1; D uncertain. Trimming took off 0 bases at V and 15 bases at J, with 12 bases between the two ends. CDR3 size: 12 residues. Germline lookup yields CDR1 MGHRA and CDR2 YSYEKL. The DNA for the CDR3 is TGCGCCAGCAGCCAAGATCTAGATTTGCCGTTCTTC. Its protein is CASSQDLDLPFF.

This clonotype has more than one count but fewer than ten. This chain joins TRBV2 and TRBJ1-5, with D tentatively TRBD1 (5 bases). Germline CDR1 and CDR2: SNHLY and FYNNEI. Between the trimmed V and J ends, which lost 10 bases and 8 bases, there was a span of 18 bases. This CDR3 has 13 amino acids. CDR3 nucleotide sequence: TGTGCCACCACCACCGGGACGGTAGAGCCCCAGCATTTT. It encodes CATTTGTVEPQHF.